This TCR beta chain was recovered during a study of shared clonotypes between healthy human individuals. Looked up from germline, CDR1 is SGHVS and CDR2 is FQNEAQ. The germline V and J ends were trimmed by 2 bases and 0 bases, with 29 bases remaining between them. The CDR3 has 22 amino acids. TCRdb's copy holds only in-frame clones and misses some; the assay was immunoSEQ multiplex PCR. The data contain fewer than 3 million clones, under 95% of them singletons. The sequencing sample was made of naive CD4+ T cells from PBMCs. Subset described: CD45RA+ positively selected. This TCR was sampled from a young man in good health. Some clones in this sample may be carry-over from other donors' samples. The rearrangement uses TRBV7-8 and TRBJ2-1; a weak D match, TRBD1 (5 bases). CDR3 in DNA: TGTGCCAGCAGCTTAAGACCAGAGATAGACAGCGCAGGTCCGATCTCCTACAATGAGCAGTTCTTC. It yields the protein CASSLRPEIDSAGPISYNEQFF. The full variable domain, rest sourced from reference TRBV7-8 and TRBJ2-1, is GAGVSQSPRYKVAKRGQDVALRCDPISGHVSLFWYQQALGQGPEFLTYFQNEAQLDKSGLPSDRFFAERPEGSVSTLKIQRTQQEDSAVYLCASSLRPEIDSAGPISYNEQFFGPGTRLTVL.